This entry lists 8 T cell receptor beta chains sequenced from one sample in a study of technical replicates of blood from a handful of donors. Generated by immunoSEQ multiplex PCR, the TCRdb table keeps only in-frame clones and is missing some. Of 55,000 to 80,000 clones listed, 92% are singletons. Material for sequencing was T cells isolated from PBMCs. All receptors derive from a human donor in good health.

This clone was observed once. CDR3 coding DNA: TGTGCCAGCAGTCGGGGAGGGTCGGGTCAGCCCCAGCATTTT. It encodes CASSRGGSGQPQHF. The V gene is TRBV27, the J gene TRBJ1-5; D is unclear. V was trimmed by 5 bases and J by 6 bases, leaving 14 bases between them. Looked up from germline, CDR1 is MNHEY and CDR2 is SMNVEV (reference sequence). There are 14 residues in the CDR3.

The rearrangement uses TRBV7-2 and TRBJ2-3; tentatively, D is TRBD2 (6 bases). The V gene lost 3 bases and the J gene lost 3 bases, with 16 bases spanning the gap. The CDR3 is 16 residues long. Germline assignment: CDR1 SGHTA and CDR2 FQGNSA. The CDR3: CASSLWASALTDTQYF. The CDR3 DNA sequence: TGTGCCAGCAGCTTGTGGGCTAGCGCTTTAACAGATACGCAGTATTTT.

V and J are TRBV10-3 and TRBJ2-3, with a tentative D call TRBD2 (6 bases). The CDR3 has 19 residues. Germline values: CDR1 ENHRY, CDR2 SYGVKD. V lost 0 bases to trimming and J lost 1 base, with 20 bases between them. The CDR3 nucleotides are TGTGCCATCAGTGAGTCGAATCAAGGTATCGGCGGGGGCACAGATACGCAGTATTTT. It encodes CAISESNQGIGGGTDTQYF.

The rearrangement uses TRBV5-1 and TRBJ2-3, with 9 bases fitting TRBD2. V gave up 5 bases and J gave up 3 bases; unmatched junction bases: 1. Germline loops: CDR1 SGHRS, CDR2 YFSETQ. The CDR3 sequence is 13 residues long. CDR3 coding DNA: TGCGCCAGCAGAACTAGCGGGACAGATACGCAGTATTTT. Protein sequence: CASRTSGTDTQYF. The full variable domain, its missing parts supplied by reference TRBV5-1 and TRBJ2-3, is KAGVTQTPRYLIKTRGQQVTLSCSPISGHRSVSWYQQTPGQGLQFLFEYFSETQRNKGNFPGRFSGRQFSNSRSEMNVSTLELGDSALYLCASRTSGTDTQYFGPGTRLTVL.

The V call is TRBV5-8, the J call TRBJ2-7, with a tentative D call TRBD1 (6 bases). Germline V CDR1 and CDR2: SGHTS, YDEGEE. Trimming took 4 bases from V and 2 from J, leaving 16 bases between them. CDR3 length: 15 amino acids. In DNA form, the CDR3 reads TGTGCCAGCAGCAGGACGAACAGACAGGCCTACGAGCAGTACTTC. This translates into CASSRTNRQAYEQYF.

The chain combines TRBV10-3 with TRBJ2-1; 13 bases are a match to TRBD2. The CDR3 consists of 17 residues. The germline V gene has CDR1 ENHRY and CDR2 SYGVKD. The trim removed 2 bases at V and 5 bases at J, leaving 6 bases unmatched. Here the CDR3 reads CAISEKWTSGSNNEQFF. CDR3 nucleotides: TGTGCCATCAGTGAGAAGTGGACTAGCGGGAGTAACAATGAGCAGTTCTTC.

The V call is TRBV15, the J call TRBJ2-3; TRBD2 matches 9 bases. The germline V gene encodes CDR1 LNHNV and CDR2 YYDKDF (reference sequence). CDR3 length: 16 residues. V dropped 3 bases and J dropped 4; count of bases not matched to a gene: 8. The CDR3 nucleotides are TGTGCCACCAGCAGGCTGATAGCGGGAGAGGCAGATACGCAGTATTTT. This sequence encodes CATSRLIAGEADTQYF.

The V and J genes are TRBV6-1 and TRBJ2-5, with D perhaps TRBD1 (5 bases). The CDR3 consists of 14 residues. V gave up 2 bases and J gave up 3 bases, with 10 bases separating them. The germline CDR1 and CDR2 sequences are MNHNS and SASEGT. CDR3 coding DNA: TGTGCCAGCAGTGAACCAGGCAGGGAAGAGACCCAGTACTTC. This gives the protein CASSEPGREETQYF.